A single sample is the source of the 27 T cell receptor beta chains below, sequenced in a study of radiation and T cells in renal cell carcinoma. Stated time point: blood 2 weeks post-SBRT. The treatment denotes: 15 Gy SBRT to primary tumor, nephrectomy 4 weeks later. The assay was immunoSEQ multiplex PCR, and TCRdb's table has in-frame clones only and misses some. This table has roughly 28,000 clones, roughly 80% appearing once. The sequencing here drew on blood, taken from a patient whose treatment included radiotherapy and nephrectomy. The receptor set was obtained from a man between 60 and 75 years old with renal cell carcinoma.

This sequence joins TRBV5-6 and TRBJ2-1; TRBD2 matches at 7 bases. The ends lost 4 bases at V and 2 bases at J; junction bases unmatched: 6. Germline CDR1 reads SGHDT; CDR2 reads YYEEEE. This CDR3 is 15 amino acids long. CDR3 in amino acids: CASSLNRGAYNEQFF. CDR3 bases: TGTGCCAGCAGCCTCAATCGGGGGGCCTACAATGAGCAGTTCTTC.

This clone appeared once. The chain is built from TRBV30 and TRBJ1-2; the D gene is possibly TRBD1 (5 bases). Germline loops: CDR1 GTSNPN, CDR2 SVGIG (reference sequence). The CDR3 contains 12 residues. V lost 1 base to trimming and J lost 4 bases, with 7 bases between them. CDR3 nucleotides: TGTGCCTGGAGTGCAGACAGCTATGGCTACACCTTC. Protein sequence: CAWSADSYGYTF.

This clone was seen a handful of times. V is TRBV6-5 and J is TRBJ1-1; D unresolved. Trimming stripped 8 bases from V and 0 bases from J, with 10 bases between. Germline values: CDR1 MNHEY, CDR2 SVGAGI. This CDR3 is built from 13 residues. CDR3 sequence: CASRALMNTEAFF. The CDR3 coding sequence is TGTGCCAGCCGGGCGCTCATGAACACTGAAGCTTTCTTT.

This clone was counted a single time. The chain is built from TRBV19 and TRBJ1-3; D not certain. V lost 0 bases, J lost 4 bases, and 10 bases lay in between. The CDR3 runs 15 residues. CDR1 and CDR2 (germline): LNHDA, SQIVND (reference sequence). The CDR3 bases are TGTGCCAGTAGTATAGACGTGGCTGCCGGAAACACCATATATTTT. Its protein product is CASSIDVAAGNTIYF. Based on the CDR3 plus reference TRBV19 and TRBJ1-3, the full variable domain is DGGITQSPKYLFRKEGQNVTLSCEQNLNHDAMYWYRQDPGQGLRLIYYSQIVNDFQKGDIAEGYSVSREKKESFPLTVTSAQKNPTAFYLCASSIDVAAGNTIYFGEGSWLTVV.

V and J are TRBV7-2 and TRBJ1-1; the D gene is possibly TRBD1 (6 bases). Germline loops: CDR1 SGHTA, CDR2 FQGNSA. This CDR3 has 16 amino acids. The V gene lost 8 bases and the J gene lost 3 bases, with 22 bases spanning the gap. CDR3 bases: TGTGCCAGCGGACCGGGACAACACGCGAGGCACACTGAAGCTTTCTTT. It encodes CASGPGQHARHTEAFF.

V usage is TRBV10-1 and J usage is TRBJ2-7; D unresolved. V was clipped by 2 bases and J by 1 base, with 9 bases between them. This CDR3 has 14 amino acids. Germline CDR1 reads WNHNN; CDR2 reads SYGVQD (reference sequence). The CDR3 sequence: CASSEGPPSYEQYF. The CDR3 DNA follows: TGCGCCAGCAGTGAGGGCCCTCCTTCCTACGAGCAGTACTTC.

V gene TRBV5-4 combines with J gene TRBJ2-2; 8 nucleotides match TRBD1. The J segment lost 5 bases and the V segment lost 1 base, leaving 4 bases of the junction unmatched. This CDR3 is 15 amino acids long. Germline lookup yields CDR1 SGHNT and CDR2 YYREEE (reference sequence). CDR3 amino acids: CASSLRDRGTGELFF. CDR3 DNA sequence: TGTGCCAGCAGCTTGAGAGACAGGGGAACCGGGGAGCTGTTTTTT.

The chain is built from TRBV19 and TRBJ1-1; weak D call: TRBD1 (6 bases). V was cut by 4 bases and J by 6 bases, with 21 bases left in between. Germline lookup yields CDR1 LNHDA and CDR2 SQIVND (reference sequence). This CDR3 spans 16 amino acids. CDR3 sequence reads: CASSRRSTTGTSEAFF. CDR3 coding DNA: TGTGCCAGTAGTAGGAGAAGCACCACAGGGACTTCTGAAGCTTTCTTT.

V and J are TRBV2 and TRBJ2-1; 7 bases map to TRBD2. The CDR3 is 15 residues long. The germline gives CDR1 SNHLY, CDR2 FYNNEI. The junction had 8 bases not matched to a gene; V was cut back by 6 bases and J by 3 bases. The CDR3 sequence: CASSSRLAIYNEQFF. The DNA of the CDR3 is TGTGCCAGCAGCTCCCGACTAGCCATCTACAATGAGCAGTTCTTC.

In this sample, this clone turned up a few times. In nucleotides, the CDR3 is TGTGCCAGCAGCCCGGGAGGGGGGGTCAACGAGCAGTTCTTC. It yields the protein CASSPGGGVNEQFF. The genes are TRBV7-3 and TRBJ2-1; TRBD2 agrees at 8 bases. The CDR3 sequence is 14 residues long. Germline CDR1 is SGHTA and CDR2 is FQGTGA. V was clipped by 5 bases and J by 10 bases; unmatched bases: 10. Full variable domain (rest looked up from reference TRBV7-3 and TRBJ2-1): GAGVSQTPSNKVTEKGKYVELRCDPISGHTALYWYRQSLGQGPEFLIYFQGTGAADDSGLPNDRFFAVRPEGSVSTLKIQRTERGDSAVYLCASSPGGGVNEQFFGPGTRLTVL.

Note on this clone: The junction differs from germline at one of its ends, possibly a read error. The chain uses TRBV7-7 and TRBJ2-5; TRBD2 matches 7 bases. CDR1 SSHAT and CDR2 FNYEAQ come from the germline V gene (reference sequence). The CDR3 spans 15 residues. The CDR3 DNA reads TGTGCTAGCAGCGCAGTAGGGACTACTGGTGAGACCCAGTACTTC. Its protein product is CASSAVGTTGETQYF.

This clone was counted a single time. The CDR3 nucleotides read TGCGCCAGCAGCCCTGGGTCATCCTACGAGCAGTACTTC. Residues: CASSPGSSYEQYF. The gene calls are TRBV5-1 and TRBJ2-7, with D uncertain. Germline lookup yields CDR1 SGHRS and CDR2 YFSETQ. V was clipped by 4 bases and J by 1 base, with 9 bases between them. This CDR3 spans 13 amino acids.

The chain employs TRBV18 and TRBJ1-5; no reliable D call. Germline V CDR1 and CDR2: KGHSH, LQKENI. V lost 3 bases to trimming and J lost 6 bases, with 12 bases between them. CDR3 length: 14 amino acids. In DNA, the CDR3 is TGTGCCAGCTCACCCGGGCAGGAGAGTCAGCCCCAGCATTTT. As protein: CASSPGQESQPQHF. The complete variable domain, with remaining parts taken from reference TRBV18 and TRBJ1-5, reads NAGVMQNPRHLVRRRGQEARLRCSPMKGHSHVYWYRQLPEEGLKFMVYLQKENIIDESGMPKERFSAEFPKEGPSILRIQQVVRGDSAAYFCASSPGQESQPQHFGDGTRLSIL.

The chain combines TRBV5-1 with TRBJ1-2; 9 bases line up with TRBD1. Germline CDR1 is SGHRS and CDR2 is YFSETQ. V shed 4 bases, J shed 4 bases, and the junction held 5 bases outside the gene matches. The CDR3 extends over 14 amino acids. The CDR3 loop is CASSAGQGAYGYTF. The CDR3 DNA is TGCGCCAGCAGCGCGGGACAGGGTGCCTATGGCTACACCTTC.

The chain recombines TRBV11-2 with TRBJ1-2; weak D call: TRBD1 (6 bases). The ends were cut back, 6 bases at V and 4 bases at J, with 15 bases in the middle. The CDR3 covers 14 residues. From germline, CDR1 is SGHAT and CDR2 FQNNGV. CDR3 loop: CASRGPDRLYGYTF. CDR3 DNA: TGTGCCAGCAGGGGCCCGGACAGACTCTATGGCTACACCTTC.

This clone was counted a single time. V is TRBV10-2 and J is TRBJ2-2; 10 bases are a match to TRBD2. The CDR3 runs 14 residues. The germline gives CDR1 WSHSY, CDR2 SAAADI. V trimming: 5 bases; J trimming: 8 bases; junction bases outside the gene matches: 5. CDR3 coding DNA: TGCGCCAGCAGTTTAGCGGGAGGAGTAGGGGAGCTGTTTTTT. As protein: CASSLAGGVGELFF.

This clone was picked up one time. The CDR3, as DNA: TGTGCCAGCAGACTAGGGGGCCCTGGGGATGCCGAGCAGTACTTC. It specifies CASRLGGPGDAEQYF. The rearrangement joins TRBV6-5 to TRBJ2-7; TRBD1 agrees at 7 bases. V shed 6 bases, J shed 6 bases, and the junction held 14 bases outside the gene matches. The germline CDR1 and CDR2 sequences are MNHEY and SVGAGI. The CDR3 extends over 15 amino acids.

The chain has TRBV7-2 and TRBJ2-5; 8 nucleotides match TRBD1. Losses at the gene ends were 1 base for V and 5 bases for J; bases not matched to a gene: 3. The V gene's germline CDR1 is SGHTA and CDR2 FQGNSA. The CDR3 sequence is 14 residues long. This CDR3 is CASSLVTGGETQYF. DNA for the CDR3: TGTGCCAGCAGCTTAGTTACAGGGGGGGAGACCCAGTACTTC.

The chain couples TRBV10-2 to TRBJ1-5, with 7 bases aligning to TRBD1. Trimming removed 8 bases from V and 2 bases from J; junction bases left unmatched: 3. The CDR3 is 13 amino acids. Germline values: CDR1 WSHSY, CDR2 SAAADI. The CDR3 region is CASAGQRNQPQHF. The CDR3 nucleotides are TGCGCCAGCGCGGGACAGCGCAATCAGCCCCAGCATTTT.

This clone was seen a handful of times. This chain links TRBV16 with TRBJ2-7, with a weak D call TRBD2 (6 bases). V was shortened by 1 base and J by 0 bases, with 13 bases between the two germline ends. Germline lookup yields CDR1 KGHSY and CDR2 FQNENV. The CDR3 spans 16 residues. The CDR3 nucleotides are TGTGCCAGCAGCCAATATCCTAGCGAGAGCTCCTACGAGCAGTACTTC. This encodes CASSQYPSESSYEQYF.

The chain combines TRBV19 with TRBJ1-1; TRBD1 agrees at 8 bases. Germline V CDR1 and CDR2: LNHDA, SQIVND (reference sequence). This CDR3 spans 13 amino acids. V dropped 6 bases and J dropped 9; count of bases not matched to a gene: 9. CDR3 loop: CASRSHQGAQAFF. For the CDR3, the DNA is TGTGCCAGTAGGTCCCATCAGGGGGCCCAAGCTTTCTTT.

The chain has TRBV6-4 and TRBJ2-5; tentatively, D is TRBD1 or TRBD2 (5 bases each). This CDR3 spans 13 amino acids. Trimming left V 3 bases short and J 5 bases short, with 10 bases between. CDR1 MRHNA and CDR2 SNTAGT come from the germline V gene. CDR3 DNA sequence: TGTGCCAGCAGTGAATACGAGGGGGAGACCCAGTACTTC. Translation: CASSEYEGETQYF.

This clone has only one observation. The chain is built from TRBV19 and TRBJ2-4, with D perhaps matching TRBD2 (5 bases). CDR1 and CDR2 from the germline V gene are LNHDA and SQIVND (reference sequence). CDR3 length: 12 residues. V lost 5 bases and J lost 9, with 11 bases in between. CDR3: CASSGEYRIQYF. The CDR3 region has the DNA TGTGCCAGTAGTGGGGAGTATCGCATTCAGTACTTC. Full variable domain (outside the CDR3, taken from reference TRBV19 and TRBJ2-4): DGGITQSPKYLFRKEGQNVTLSCEQNLNHDAMYWYRQDPGQGLRLIYYSQIVNDFQKGDIAEGYSVSREKKESFPLTVTSAQKNPTAFYLCASSGEYRIQYFGAGTRLSVL.

The chain joins TRBV15 to TRBJ2-5; D gene unclear. From germline, CDR1 is LNHNV and CDR2 YYDKDF (reference sequence). There are 15 residues in the CDR3. With 0 bases removed from V and 5 bases from J, the gap between germline ends came to 13 bases. The CDR3, as DNA: TGTGCCACCAGCAGAGAGGAAGAGTTCTTCGAGACCCAGTACTTC. It encodes CATSREEEFFETQYF.

DNA of the CDR3: TGTGCCAGCAGCCTACTAGAAGGACACTATTCTGAAGCTTTCTTT. Its translation is CASSLLEGHYSEAFF. The V and J genes are TRBV5-6 and TRBJ1-1, with D possibly being TRBD1 (5 bases). Trimming left V 4 bases short and J 6 bases short, with 19 bases between. Germline V gives CDR1 SGHDT, CDR2 YYEEEE. This CDR3 contains 15 residues.

The rearrangement links TRBV4-1 to TRBJ1-1; D not certain. The length of the CDR3 is 12 residues. Germline CDR1 reads MGHRA; CDR2 reads YSYEKL. V was cut by 3 bases and J by 1 base, with 3 bases left in between. The CDR3 protein is CASSHGNTEAFF. As DNA, the CDR3 is TGCGCCAGCAGCCACGGGAACACTGAAGCTTTCTTT.

This clone was counted a single time. The CDR3 DNA follows: TGCGCCAGCACCCCATCTGGGACAGGGTACGGAGATACGCAGTATTTT. Translated, it gives CASTPSGTGYGDTQYF. The chain combines TRBV5-1 with TRBJ2-3, with 9 bases lining up with TRBD1. CDR1 is SGHRS and CDR2 is YFSETQ in the germline V gene. The V and J ends lost 6 bases and 5 bases, in that order; junction bases with no gene match: 13. This CDR3 has 16 residues.